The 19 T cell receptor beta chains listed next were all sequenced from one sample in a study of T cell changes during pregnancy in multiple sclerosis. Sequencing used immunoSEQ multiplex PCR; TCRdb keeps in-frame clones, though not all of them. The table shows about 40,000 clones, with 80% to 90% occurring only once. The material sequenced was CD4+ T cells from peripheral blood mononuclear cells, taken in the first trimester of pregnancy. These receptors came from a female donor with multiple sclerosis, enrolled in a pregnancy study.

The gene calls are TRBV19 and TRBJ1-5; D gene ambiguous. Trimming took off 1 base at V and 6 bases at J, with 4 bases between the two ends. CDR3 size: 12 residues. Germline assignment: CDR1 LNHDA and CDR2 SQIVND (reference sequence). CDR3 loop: CASSIVGQPQHF. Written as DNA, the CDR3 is TGTGCCAGTAGTATAGTCGGTCAGCCCCAGCATTTT.

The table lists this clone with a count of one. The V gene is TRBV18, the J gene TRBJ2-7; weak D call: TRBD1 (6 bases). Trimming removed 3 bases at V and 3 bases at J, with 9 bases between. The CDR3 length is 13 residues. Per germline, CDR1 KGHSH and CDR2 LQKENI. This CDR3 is CASSPDSLYEQYF. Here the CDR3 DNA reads TGTGCCAGCTCACCGGACAGCCTCTACGAGCAGTACTTC.

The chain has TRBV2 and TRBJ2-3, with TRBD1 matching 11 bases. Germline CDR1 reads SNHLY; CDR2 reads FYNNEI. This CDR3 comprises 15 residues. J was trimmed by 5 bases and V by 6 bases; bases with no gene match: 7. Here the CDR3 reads CASRIGTGGGDTQYF. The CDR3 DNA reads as TGTGCCAGCAGGATTGGGACAGGGGGAGGAGATACGCAGTATTTT.

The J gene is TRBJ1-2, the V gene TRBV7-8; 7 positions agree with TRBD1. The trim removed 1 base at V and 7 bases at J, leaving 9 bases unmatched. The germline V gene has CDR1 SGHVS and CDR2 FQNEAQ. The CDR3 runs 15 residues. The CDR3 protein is CASSLVWDSLAGYTF. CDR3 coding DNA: TGTGCCAGCAGCTTAGTTTGGGACAGTTTAGCTGGCTACACCTTC.

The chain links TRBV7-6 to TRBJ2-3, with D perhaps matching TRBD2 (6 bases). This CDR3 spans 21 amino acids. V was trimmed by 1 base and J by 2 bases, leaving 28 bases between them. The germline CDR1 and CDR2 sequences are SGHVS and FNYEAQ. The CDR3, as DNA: TGTGCCAGCAGCTTAGATCGGGGCGGGGCAAACCGAGCTGAGCACACAGATACGCAGTATTTT. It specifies CASSLDRGGANRAEHTDTQYF.

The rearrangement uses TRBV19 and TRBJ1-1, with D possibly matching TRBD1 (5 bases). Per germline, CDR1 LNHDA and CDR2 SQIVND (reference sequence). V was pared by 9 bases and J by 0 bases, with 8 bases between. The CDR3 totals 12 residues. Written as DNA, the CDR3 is TGTGCCAGCAGGGATTTGAACACTGAAGCTTTCTTT. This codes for CASRDLNTEAFF.

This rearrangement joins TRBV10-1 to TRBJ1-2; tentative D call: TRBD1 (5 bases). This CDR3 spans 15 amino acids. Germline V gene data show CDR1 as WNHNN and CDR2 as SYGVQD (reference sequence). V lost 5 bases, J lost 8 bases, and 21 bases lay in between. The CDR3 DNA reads TGCGCCAGCAGTCCAACATCTGGGGCAGGGCCCGGCTACACCTTC. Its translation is CASSPTSGAGPGYTF.

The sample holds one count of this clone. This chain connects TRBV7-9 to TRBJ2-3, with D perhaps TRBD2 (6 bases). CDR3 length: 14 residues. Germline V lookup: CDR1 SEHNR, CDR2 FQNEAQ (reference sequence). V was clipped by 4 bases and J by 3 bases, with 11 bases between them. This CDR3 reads CASSSGLLTDTQYF. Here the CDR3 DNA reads TGTGCCAGCAGCTCGGGACTTTTAACAGATACGCAGTATTTT.

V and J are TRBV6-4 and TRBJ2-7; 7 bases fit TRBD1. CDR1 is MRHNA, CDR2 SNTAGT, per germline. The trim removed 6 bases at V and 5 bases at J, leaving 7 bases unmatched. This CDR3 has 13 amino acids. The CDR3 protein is CASRGGAINEQYF. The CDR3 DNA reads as TGTGCCAGCAGAGGGGGCGCGATCAACGAGCAGTACTTC.

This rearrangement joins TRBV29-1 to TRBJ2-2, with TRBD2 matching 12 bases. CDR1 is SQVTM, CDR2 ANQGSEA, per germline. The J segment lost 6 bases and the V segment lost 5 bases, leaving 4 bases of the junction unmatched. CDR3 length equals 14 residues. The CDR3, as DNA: TGCAGCGTTAGACTAGCGGGAGCTCCCGGGGAGCTGTTTTTT. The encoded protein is CSVRLAGAPGELFF.

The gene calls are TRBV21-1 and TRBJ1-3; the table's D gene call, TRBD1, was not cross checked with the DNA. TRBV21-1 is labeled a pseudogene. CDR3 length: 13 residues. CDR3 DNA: TGTGCCAGCAATCGACAGGGAGGAAACACCATATATTTT. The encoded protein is CASNRQGGNTIYF.

Here the CDR3 reads CASREQGSAGELFF. As DNA, the CDR3 is TGTGCCAGCAGAGAACAGGGATCCGCCGGGGAGCTGTTTTTT. The chain joins TRBV2 to TRBJ2-2; D possibly corresponds to TRBD1 (6 bases). The V end lost 6 bases, the J end lost 6 bases, and 14 bases lay between the germline ends. Germline values: CDR1 SNHLY, CDR2 FYNNEI. The CDR3 runs to 14 residues.

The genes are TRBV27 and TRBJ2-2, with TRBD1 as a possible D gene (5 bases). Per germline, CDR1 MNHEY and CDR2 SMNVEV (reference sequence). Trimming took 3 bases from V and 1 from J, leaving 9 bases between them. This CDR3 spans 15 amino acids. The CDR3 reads CASSFRDVNTGELFF. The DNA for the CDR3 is TGTGCCAGCAGTTTCAGGGATGTGAACACCGGGGAGCTGTTTTTT.

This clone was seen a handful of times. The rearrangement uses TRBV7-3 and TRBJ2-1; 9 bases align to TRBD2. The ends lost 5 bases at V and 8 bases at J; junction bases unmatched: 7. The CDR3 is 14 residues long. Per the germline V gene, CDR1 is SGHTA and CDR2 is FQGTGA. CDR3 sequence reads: CASSRGGALDEQFF. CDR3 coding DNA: TGTGCCAGCAGCCGCGGGGGGGCCTTGGATGAGCAGTTCTTC.

The CDR3 bases are TGTGCCAGCAGTGAAAGGATAGGGGGCCAGCCCCAGCATTTT. Translating it yields CASSERIGGQPQHF. The rearrangement uses TRBV6-1 and TRBJ1-5, with TRBD1 matching 7 bases. The CDR3 is 14 residues long. Trimming cost V 2 bases and J 7 bases; bases outside gene matches: 5. Germline loops: CDR1 MNHNS, CDR2 SASEGT.

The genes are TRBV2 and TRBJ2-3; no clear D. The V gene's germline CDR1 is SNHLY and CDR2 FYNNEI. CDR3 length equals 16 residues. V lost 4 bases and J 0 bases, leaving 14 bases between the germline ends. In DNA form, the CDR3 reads TGTGCCAGCAGTGTATACGGTCTCGCTAGCACAGATACGCAGTATTTT. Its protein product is CASSVYGLASTDTQYF.

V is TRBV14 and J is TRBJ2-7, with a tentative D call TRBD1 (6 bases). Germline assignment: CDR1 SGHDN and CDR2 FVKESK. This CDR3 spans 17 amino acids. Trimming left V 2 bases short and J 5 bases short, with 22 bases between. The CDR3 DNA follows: TGTGCCAGCAGCCAATTGTTCTTTGTAGGGGGATATCACGAGCAGTACTTC. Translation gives CASSQLFFVGGYHEQYF.

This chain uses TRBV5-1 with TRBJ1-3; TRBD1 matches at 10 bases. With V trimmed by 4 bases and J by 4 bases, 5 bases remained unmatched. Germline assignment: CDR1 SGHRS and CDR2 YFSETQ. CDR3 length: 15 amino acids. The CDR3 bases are TGCGCCAGCAGCCTAGGACAGGGGGAAGGAAACACCATATATTTT. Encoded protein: CASSLGQGEGNTIYF.

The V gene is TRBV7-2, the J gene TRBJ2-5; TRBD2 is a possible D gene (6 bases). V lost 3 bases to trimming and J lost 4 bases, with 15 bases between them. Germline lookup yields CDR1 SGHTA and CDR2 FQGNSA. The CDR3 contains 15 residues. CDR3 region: CASSFGGRDSETQYF. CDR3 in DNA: TGTGCCAGCAGCTTCGGAGGTAGGGACTCAGAGACCCAGTACTTC.